This is a list of T cell receptor beta chains from one sample in a study of T-cell reconstitution after alpha-beta-depleted transplantation in children. TCRdb re-derived calls from the PCR reads in MiXCR, one entry per CDR3 protein. The top ten hold about 2.6% of the sample, which has hundreds of thousands of distinct CDR3 sequences, 9.5% to 15% seen once. The sequencing used PBMCs from the stem cell graft donor, collected from the stem cell graft. The receptor set was obtained from a human donor who donated a stem cell graft to a child with acute lymphoblastic leukemia. The CDR3 runs from the conserved cysteine through the conserved F or W. The D gene is left open where the match is weak. Not every row has a clone size; where given, it reads once, few, many or a size class.

size	J	V	D	DNA	CDR3
many	TRBJ2-7	TRBV7-3	NA	TGTGCCAGCAGCTTAAGCGGGGTCCACGAGCAGTACTTC	CASSLSGVHEQYF
many	TRBJ2-7	TRBV7-9	TRBD1	TGTGCCACTCAACACCGGGACAGGGGCCCCCTCGAGCAGTACTTC	CATQHRDRGPLEQYF
many	TRBJ2-7	TRBV5-1	TRBD1	TGCGCCAGCAGCTCGCCGGGACAGGGGAGGTACGAGCAGTACTTC	CASSSPGQGRYEQYF
many	TRBJ2-1	TRBV7-2	NA	TGTGCCAGCAGCTTAGTTGGCTACCCCTACAATGAGCAGTTCTTC	CASSLVGYPYNEQFF
few	TRBJ2-7	TRBV6-5	NA	TGTGCCAGCAGACGAGACAGTACCTACGAGCAGTACTTC	CASRRDSTYEQYF
many	TRBJ2-7	TRBV28	NA	TGTGCCAGCAGCCGTCCAGGGGCCTTCTACGAGCAGTACTTC	CASSRPGAFYEQYF
many	TRBJ2-5	TRBV4-2	NA	TGTGCCAGCAGCCAAGGCCTCCATGGGGGTGTCCAGGAGACCCAGTACTTC	CASSQGLHGGVQETQYF
few	TRBJ2-2	TRBV20-1	NA	TGCAGTGCTAGAGGACTCGGGGGGACAGGGAACACCGGGGAGCTGTTTTTT	CSARGLGGTGNTGELFF
NA	TRBJ1-1	TRBV30	NA	TGTGCCTGGAGTGTGTTAGGGGGCACTGAAGCTTTCTTT	CAWSVLGGTEAFF
many	TRBJ2-3	TRBV12-3/TRBV12-4	NA	TGTGCCAGCAGTCCTGGGGACTCAGAGTCAGATACGCAGTATTTT	CASSPGDSESDTQYF
many	TRBJ1-1	TRBV4-2	NA	TGTGCCAGCAGCCAAGAGGCGGCGATGGACACTGAAGCTTTCTTT	CASSQEAAMDTEAFF
many	TRBJ2-1	TRBV7-9	NA	TGTGCCAGCGCCTATATCGCGGAGGGAAATGAGCAGTTCTTC	CASAYIAEGNEQFF
many	TRBJ2-2	TRBV6-1	NA	TGTGCCAGCAGTGTAGCAGGGGTCGGGGAGCTGTTTTTT	CASSVAGVGELFF
NA	TRBJ1-5	TRBV6-2/TRBV6-3	NA	TGTGCCAGCACGACCCCCGTGACTCACAATCAGCCCCAGCATTTT	CASTTPVTHNQPQHF
many	TRBJ2-5	TRBV20-1	NA	TGCAGTGCCGACACAGGGTCAGAGACCCAGTACTTC	CSADTGSETQYF
many	TRBJ2-5	TRBV6-5	NA	TGTGCCAGCAGTTTCGGCCCCCGCGGGCAAGAGACCCAGTACTTC	CASSFGPRGQETQYF
NA	TRBJ1-6	TRBV7-8	NA	TGTGCCAGCAGCTTAGACGGGACGGGTTATTCACCCCTCCACTTT	CASSLDGTGYSPLHF
many	TRBJ2-1	TRBV5-6	TRBD2	TGTGCCTCCGTAGGGACTAGCGCGTACAATGAGCAGTTCTTC	CASVGTSAYNEQFF
many	TRBJ1-4	TRBV30	TRBD1	TGTGCCTGGACCCCAGACAGGGTAATCATGAGGAAACTGTTTTTT	CAWTPDRVIMRKLFF
few	TRBJ2-1	TRBV9	NA	TGTGCCAGCAGCCCCGCAGGGAGCTCCTACAATGAGCAGTTCTTC	CASSPAGSSYNEQFF
many	TRBJ1-5	TRBV6-6	NA	TGTGCCACCCGCCTTGATAGCAATCAGCCCCAGCATTTT	CATRLDSNQPQHF
many	TRBJ1-1	TRBV19	NA	TGTGCCAGTAGTAGGGGGCTGATGGGGAACACTGAAGCTTTCTTT	CASSRGLMGNTEAFF
many	TRBJ2-3	TRBV4-3	NA	TGCGCCAGCAGCCAAGATCGGGGTGGAAGCCCAGATACGCAGTATTTT	CASSQDRGGSPDTQYF
NA	TRBJ1-2	TRBV5-4	NA	TGTGCCAGCAGCTTGGAAAGAATAGAGCTCTATGGCTACACCTTC	CASSLERIELYGYTF
many	TRBJ2-1	TRBV24-1	NA	TGTGCCACCAGTGAGGCAGGGGGAGGTGAGCAGTTCTTC	CATSEAGGGEQFF
many	TRBJ2-1	TRBV5-6	NA	TGTGCCAGCAGCTTGGCCTTTAGCAGGTATGAGCAGTTCTTC	CASSLAFSRYEQFF
NA	TRBJ1-4	TRBV4-3	NA	TGCGCCAGCAGCCAAGATACCCAGGAAAAACTGTTTTTT	CASSQDTQEKLFF
many	TRBJ1-2	TRBV6-5	TRBD1	TGTGCCAGCAGTTACTCGGACAGGGGTCATGGCTACACCTTC	CASSYSDRGHGYTF
few	TRBJ2-2	TRBV4-1	TRBD2	TGCGCCAGCAGCCAAGAGGGGACTAGCCGGACCGGGGAGCTGTTTTTT	CASSQEGTSRTGELFF
many	TRBJ1-2	TRBV12-5	TRBD1	TGTGCTAGTGGTAGAGGACAGGGAATGTTAGCTGGCTACACCTTC	CASGRGQGMLAGYTF
few	TRBJ2-7	TRBV28	NA	TGTGCCAGCGAACCTCCGGGGGTCCCCAGCTCCTACGAGCAGTACTTC	CASEPPGVPSSYEQYF
many	TRBJ2-5	TRBV10-3	NA	TGTGCCATCAGTGATATCTCAGGGGTAGTGGAGACCCAGTACTTC	CAISDISGVVETQYF
many	TRBJ2-5	TRBV6-2/TRBV6-3	NA	TGTGCCAGAGGGCGTCAAAACCAAGAGACCCAGTACTTC	CARGRQNQETQYF
many	TRBJ2-1	TRBV19	NA	TGTGCCAGTAGTACGACAGTAAGGACCTACAATGAGCAGTTCTTC	CASSTTVRTYNEQFF
many	TRBJ2-7	TRBV7-9	NA	TGTGCCAGCAGCAAACAGGAATTCTACGAGCAGTACTTC	CASSKQEFYEQYF